These 26 T cell receptor beta chains came from one sample sequenced in a study of human T cells and chemical hapten exposure. TCRdb reprocessed the RACE reads with MiXCR, giving one entry per CDR3 protein. The sample lists approximately 32,000 distinct CDR3 sequences; 9% to 15% were seen once. Time point defined: pre-sensitization, week 0. The treatment denotes: therapeutic diphenylcyclopropenone sensitization with weekly scalp DPC. It was from unfractionated whole blood that total RNA was extracted. This material consisted of whole blood, taken in connection with sensitization to the hapten diphenylcyclopropenone (DPC). These receptors came from a woman aged 40-49 years with alopecia areata. Some clones in this sample may be carry-over from other donors' samples.

This clonotype came up many times. This chain uses TRBV29-1 with TRBJ2-7; the match to TRBD2 covers 7 bases. V trimming: 5 bases; J trimming: 2 bases; junction bases outside the gene matches: 3. The V gene's germline CDR1 is SQVTM and CDR2 ANQGSEA. CDR3 length equals 12 residues. For the CDR3, the DNA is TGCAGCGTTCGGGAGGCGGCCTACGAGCAGTACTTC. It is translated as CSVREAAYEQYF.

This clonotype occurred many times. J is TRBJ1-3 and V is TRBV20-1; tentatively, D is TRBD1 (5 bases). The V end lost 5 bases, the J end lost 4 bases, and 15 bases lay between the germline ends. Germline values: CDR1 DFQATT, CDR2 SNEGSKA (reference sequence). The CDR3 runs 14 residues. The CDR3 coding sequence is TGCAGTGCTGCCTTCAGGGCCGGGGGAAACACCATATATTTT. Protein: CSAAFRAGGNTIYF.

This clonotype appeared a few times. The chain is built from TRBV7-3 and TRBJ2-1, with D hard to call. This CDR3 is 15 amino acids long. Per the germline V gene, CDR1 is SGHTA and CDR2 is FQGTGA. V was shortened by 5 bases and J by 4 bases, with 15 bases between the two germline ends. This CDR3 reads CASSPTATSYNEQFF. The CDR3 DNA follows: TGTGCCAGCAGCCCAACGGCGACATCGTACAATGAGCAGTTCTTC.

In its sample, this clonotype was seen a few times. The chain links TRBV6-5 to TRBJ1-3; D unclear. Looked up from germline, CDR1 is MNHEY and CDR2 is SVGAGI. V was trimmed by 2 bases and J by 1 base, leaving 6 bases between them. The CDR3 has 14 residues. CDR3 nucleotide sequence: TGTGCCAGCAGTTACAGTCAGTCTGGAAACACCATATATTTT. Residues: CASSYSQSGNTIYF.

This chain links TRBV11-1 with TRBJ2-7; perhaps TRBD1 as D (6 bases). Germline V gene lookup returns CDR1 SGHAT and CDR2 FQDESV (reference sequence). V was pared by 5 bases and J by 4 bases, with 12 bases between. The CDR3 runs 13 residues. CDR3 residues: CASSPVDRYEQYF. For the CDR3, the DNA is TGTGCCAGCAGCCCGGTCGACAGGTACGAGCAGTACTTC.

This clonotype came up many times. The CDR3 sequence: CASSPGNPYEQYF. Written as DNA, the CDR3 is TGCGCCAGCAGCCCTGGGAATCCCTACGAGCAGTACTTC. This chain joins TRBV5-1 and TRBJ2-7; D uncertain. V gave up 4 bases and J gave up 2 bases, with 10 bases separating them. Germline V lookup: CDR1 SGHRS, CDR2 YFSETQ. This CDR3 has 13 residues.

This clonotype was counted many times. The chain joins TRBV5-4 to TRBJ2-7, with D perhaps TRBD1 or TRBD2 (6 bases each). CDR3 length: 14 residues. V lost 1 base, J lost 5 bases, and 13 bases lay in between. CDR1 and CDR2 (germline): SGHNT, YYREEE (reference sequence). DNA of the CDR3: TGTGCCAGCAGCTTGAGGGGGGCGCTCCACGAGCAGTACTTC. This codes for CASSLRGALHEQYF.

This clonotype was observed at least ten times. The V gene is TRBV4-2, the J gene TRBJ2-3, with 8 bases lining up with TRBD2. This CDR3 region has 18 residues. CDR1 is LGHNA, CDR2 YNFKEQ, per germline. The V gene end was trimmed by 5 bases and the J gene end by 2 bases; junction bases not matched to a gene: 15. CDR3 sequence reads: CASSSRRLTSGDTDTQYF. The CDR3 nucleotides are TGTGCCAGCAGCTCTCGCCGACTCACTAGCGGCGACACAGATACGCAGTATTTT.

This clonotype was observed at least ten times. The J gene is TRBJ2-7, the V gene TRBV5-1; 7 bases are a match to TRBD1. With 4 bases clipped from V and 5 bases from J, the junction kept 9 bases outside the gene matches. The CDR3 spans 14 residues. Per germline, CDR1 SGHRS and CDR2 YFSETQ. This CDR3 is CASSPATGKNEQYF. CDR3 nucleotides: TGCGCCAGCAGCCCGGCGACAGGGAAGAACGAGCAGTACTTC.

This clonotype was counted at least ten times. The gene calls are TRBV4-1 and TRBJ2-7; D may match TRBD1 or TRBD2 (5 bases each). The CDR3 has 13 amino acids. V was trimmed by 0 bases and J by 12 bases, leaving 15 bases between them. In germline, CDR1 is MGHRA, CDR2 YSYEKL. The CDR3 coding sequence is TGCGCCAGCAGCCAAGAGTTCGAGGGGCGGCTGTACTTC. Translation gives CASSQEFEGRLYF.

Worth noting for this clonotype: A junction boundary mismatches the germline segment, possibly from a read error. This chain links TRBV28 with TRBJ1-1; D not certain. The CDR3 length is 12 residues. Germline CDR1 is MDHEN and CDR2 is SYDVKM. This chain's CDR3 is CATSRLNTEAIF. The CDR3 bases are TGTGCCACCTCCAGGCTGAACACTGAAGCTATCTTT.

This clonotype occurred many times. The rearrangement links TRBV2 to TRBJ2-1; TRBD2 agrees at 10 bases. V trimming: 6 bases; J trimming: 5 bases; junction bases outside the gene matches: 4. Germline CDR1 SNHLY, CDR2 FYNNEI. This CDR3 has 14 residues. CDR3 nucleotide sequence: TGTGCCAGCAGGGGACTAGCGATAGACAATGAGCAGTTCTTC. Its protein is CASRGLAIDNEQFF. Looking up the rest from reference TRBV2 and TRBJ2-1 gives the full variable domain: EPEVTQTPSHQVTQMGQEVILRCVPISNHLYFYWYRQILGQKVEFLVSFYNNEISEKSEIFDDQFSVERPDGSNFTLKIRSTKLEDSAMYFCASRGLAIDNEQFFGPGTRLTVL.

This clonotype was observed at least ten times. The CDR3 nucleotides read TGTGCCAGCAGGACCGGGGCGAAGACTTCACCCCTCCACTTT. It encodes CASRTGAKTSPLHF. The J gene is TRBJ1-6, the V gene TRBV6-5; D perhaps matches TRBD1 (5 bases). V gave up 6 bases and J gave up 9 bases, with 15 bases separating them. CDR3 length: 14 residues. Germline CDR1 MNHEY, CDR2 SVGAGI.

This clonotype occurred many times. The rearrangement links TRBV20-1 to TRBJ2-1; D assignment may be TRBD1 or TRBD2 (5 bases each). V lost 2 bases to trimming and J lost 4 bases, with 15 bases between them. The CDR3 runs 15 residues. Germline CDR1 and CDR2: DFQATT and SNEGSKA (reference sequence). DNA for the CDR3: TGCAGTGCTAGACCTCAACTAGGGGTGTACAATGAGCAGTTCTTC. Encoded protein: CSARPQLGVYNEQFF.

This clonotype was seen at least ten times. The V and J genes are TRBV7-8 and TRBJ2-1; 7 bases match TRBD2. V was clipped by 0 bases and J by 4 bases; unmatched bases: 3. The germline V gene encodes CDR1 SGHVS and CDR2 FQNEAQ. CDR3 length: 15 residues. CDR3 sequence reads: CASSLAGRGYNEQFF. DNA for the CDR3: TGTGCCAGCAGCTTAGCTGGGCGGGGGTACAATGAGCAGTTCTTC.

V is TRBV11-2 and J is TRBJ2-7; 9 bases match TRBD2. Germline V lookup: CDR1 SGHAT, CDR2 FQNNGV. This CDR3 has 17 amino acids. V dropped 4 bases and J dropped 3; count of bases not matched to a gene: 13. The CDR3 here is CASSSMGVASGNYEQYF. The CDR3 DNA is TGTGCCAGCAGCTCAATGGGAGTGGCTAGCGGGAACTACGAGCAGTACTTC.

This clonotype was counted many times. The CDR3 nucleotides read TGCAGTGCTAGAGACAGTCCTTACGAGCAGTACTTC. Protein sequence: CSARDSPYEQYF. The V gene is TRBV20-1, the J gene TRBJ2-7; D gene uncertain. The CDR3 has 12 amino acids. V was clipped by 0 bases and J by 4 bases, with 7 bases between them. Germline loops: CDR1 DFQATT, CDR2 SNEGSKA (reference sequence).

This clonotype was seen repeatedly, ten times or more. CDR3 bases: TGTGCCAGCAGTCTCCCAGCGGGACAGACCACTGAAGCTTTCTTT. Residues: CASSLPAGQTTEAFF. The chain joins TRBV6-6 to TRBJ1-1; TRBD1 agrees at 7 bases. V lost 5 bases, J lost 4 bases, and 10 bases stayed unmatched. Germline V lookup: CDR1 MNHNY, CDR2 SVGAGI (reference sequence). This CDR3 region has 15 residues.

The genes are TRBV19 and TRBJ2-5; the D gene is possibly TRBD2 (6 bases). CDR1 and CDR2 (germline): LNHDA, SQIVND (reference sequence). This CDR3 contains 13 residues. V was shortened by 4 bases and J by 0 bases, with 6 bases between the two germline ends. The CDR3 DNA follows: TGTGCCAGTAGTACGGGAGACCAAGAGACCCAGTACTTC. This sequence encodes CASSTGDQETQYF.

This clonotype was seen many times. The CDR3 DNA is TGTGCCAGCAGTTTGAGGCCCAGGGAGCAGTACTTC. It is translated as CASSLRPREQYF. This chain joins TRBV28 and TRBJ2-7; D is unresolved. The CDR3 extends over 12 amino acids. In germline, CDR1 is MDHEN, CDR2 SYDVKM. The V end was cut by 3 bases, the J end by 7 bases, with 10 bases between.

This clonotype was seen a few times. Its ends do not fully match the called genes, so a read error is possible. CDR3 DNA: TGTGCCAGCTCAACGTCAAGGGACACTAAAGCTTTCTTT. It specifies CASSTSRDTKAFF. The genes are TRBV18 and TRBJ1-1; a weak D match, TRBD1 (6 bases). Germline V gene sequence: CDR1 KGHSH, CDR2 LQKENI. CDR3 length: 13 residues.

Many counts were recorded for this clonotype. V usage is TRBV12-3 or TRBV12-4 and J usage is TRBJ1-5, with a weak D call TRBD1 (6 bases). Between the trimmed V and J ends, which lost 6 bases and 0 bases, there was a span of 18 bases. This CDR3 is 17 amino acids long. Here the CDR3 DNA reads TGTGCCAGCAGAACGGACAGTGGGAATTATAGCAATCAGCCCCAGCATTTT. It specifies CASRTDSGNYSNQPQHF.

This clonotype was counted at least ten times. This chain joins TRBV2 and TRBJ2-7; 9 bases agree with TRBD1. CDR3 length equals 15 residues. Germline CDR1 is SNHLY and CDR2 is FYNNEI. The trim removed 5 bases at V and 3 bases at J, leaving 8 bases unmatched. CDR3 DNA sequence: TGTGCCAGCAGTCTCCCTGGGACAGGGAACTACGAGCAGTACTTC. Translating gives CASSLPGTGNYEQYF.

This clonotype appeared many times. V and J are TRBV6-5 and TRBJ2-1; 11 nucleotides match TRBD2. The junction had 7 bases not matched to a gene; V was cut back by 5 bases and J by 4 bases. The CDR3 is 16 amino acids. Germline V gene sequence: CDR1 MNHEY, CDR2 SVGAGI. CDR3 nucleotides: TGTGCCAGCAGTGGGGGACTAGCGGATACTTACAATGAGCAGTTCTTC. Encoded protein: CASSGGLADTYNEQFF.

This clonotype was seen many times. The V and J genes are TRBV3-1 and TRBJ2-7; 7 bases agree with TRBD1. The CDR3 has 13 residues. Per the germline V gene, CDR1 is LGHDT and CDR2 is YNNKEL (reference sequence). Trimming removed 2 bases from V and 5 bases from J; junction bases left unmatched: 3. The CDR3 DNA is TGTGCCAGCAGCCAACAGGGGGTTGACGAGCAGTACTTC. Amino acid sequence: CASSQQGVDEQYF.

This clonotype was seen only a few times. This chain connects TRBV20-1 to TRBJ2-1, with TRBD1 matching over 7 bases. Looked up from germline, CDR1 is DFQATT and CDR2 is SNEGSKA (reference sequence). V lost 5 bases to trimming and J lost 2 bases; unmatched junction nucleotides: 6. CDR3 length: 14 residues. This chain's CDR3 is CSAFQGDAYNEQFF. DNA for the CDR3: TGCAGTGCTTTTCAGGGGGATGCCTACAATGAGCAGTTCTTC.